These T cell receptor beta chains were read from a single sample in a study of cytomegalovirus exposure and HLA in healthy donors. Libraries were prepared by immunoSEQ multiplex PCR; TCRdb keeps only in-frame clonotypes and omits some of them. This sample has approximately 190,000 clones; around four fifths occur once, and the top ten carry around 0.8%. Sequencing was done on a sample of PBMCs. These receptors came from a woman younger than 35 in good health and CMV-seronegative. Both conserved end residues are part of each CDR3. The order of the fields is V gene, clone size, D gene, J gene, CDR3 protein. A D gene is named only where the DNA matches it firmly. Size is stated for part of the rows, as once, few or many counts, or as a class when the clone is expanded.

TRBV28	-	-	TRBJ2-7	CASTPGGLGYEQYF
TRBV7-2	-	TRBD1	TRBJ2-7	CASSLAQGAVYEQYF
TRBV6-6	once	-	TRBJ1-3	CASRTRDMVTGNTIYF
TRBV6-6	-	-	TRBJ1-4	CASTPGAREKLFF
TRBV28	-	-	TRBJ1-1	CASSFPGEYTEAFF
TRBV19	once	-	TRBJ2-7	CASSHPSSGWEQYF
TRBV5-1	-	TRBD1	TRBJ2-5	CASSPGQGSETQYF
TRBV11-3	-	TRBD1	TRBJ1-2	CASSVPGTVYGYTF
TRBV11-2	-	TRBD1	TRBJ2-7	CASSRDRDEQYF
TRBV19	-	-	TRBJ1-2	CASSIAMHGYTF
TRBV7-2	-	TRBD2	TRBJ2-1	CASSPWTSGHNEQFF
TRBV7-2	-	-	TRBJ1-2	CASSLSRTVDGGYTF
TRBV5-1	-	TRBD1	TRBJ1-4	CASRVGAGTVATNEKLFF
TRBV19	-	-	TRBJ1-4	CASKRSGNEKLFF
TRBV6-5	-	-	TRBJ2-5	CASSQGWETQYF
TRBV9	-	-	TRBJ2-5	CASSAGSTQETQYF
TRBV4-1	-	-	TRBJ1-4	CASSQGTDDSEKLFF
TRBV9	-	TRBD1	TRBJ2-2	CASRGGDGANTGELFF
TRBV13	few	-	TRBJ1-1	CASSLREDTEAFF
TRBV6-5	few	-	TRBJ1-1	CASSYGGVDTEAFF
TRBV19	-	TRBD2	TRBJ2-7	CASSRSEIAGSYEQYF
TRBV28	once	-	TRBJ2-7	CAVVSQVSQSYEQYF
TRBV25-1	once	-	TRBJ2-7	CASRGLPYEQYF
TRBV9	-	TRBD2	TRBJ2-7	CASSVLGLAGAEQYF
TRBV7-9	few	-	TRBJ2-5	CSSSQVDSQETQYF
TRBV6-5	-	TRBD1	TRBJ1-2	CASSYSRDRGYGYTF
TRBV27	-	TRBD2	TRBJ2-7	CASSARTSGFWRNEQYF
TRBV6-5	-	-	TRBJ1-2	CASSYSTGYGYTF
TRBV15	-	-	TRBJ2-1	CATSREKWGLLNEQFF
TRBV28	-	-	TRBJ2-5	CASSLTTRNIQETQYF
TRBV6-5	-	TRBD1	TRBJ1-4	CASRTQGAGEKLFF
TRBV7-6	-	-	TRBJ1-2	CASSLTTTPGGSYTF
TRBV28	once	-	TRBJ1-2	CASSFGSGVYTF
TRBV2	-	-	TRBJ2-5	CASRGGVQGAETQYF
TRBV29-1	once	-	TRBJ1-5	CSVGRGGNQPQHF
TRBV5-8	-	TRBD1	TRBJ1-6	CASSWGQDSPLHF
TRBV19	-	-	TRBJ1-1	CASSLQENTEAFF
TRBV29-1	once	TRBD1	TRBJ2-7	CSVEEGGTGGKNEQYF
TRBV5-1	-	-	TRBJ2-1	CASSFNQRFNNEQFF
TRBV5-1	-	TRBD2	TRBJ2-3	CASSLTSGVSTDTQYF
TRBV18	once	-	TRBJ1-1	CASSSGLNTEAFF